This T cell receptor beta chain originates from a study of shared clonotypes between healthy human individuals. Germline V gene lookup returns CDR1 SEHNR and CDR2 FQNEAQ (reference sequence). Trimming removed 9 bases from V and 14 bases from J; junction bases left unmatched: 15. The CDR3 is 12 amino acids. Study observations and caveats: It was expected that sequencing depth would affect clonotype sharing among donors.

This table comes from immunoSEQ multiplex PCR, and its TCRdb copy is limited to in-frame clones, with some not included. The data show approximately 460,000 clones, 77% seen once. This clone was recorded once. Its antigen remains unknown. A far larger clone is a single base away, which makes a read error likely. This same CDR3 is encoded by further DNA sequences in the sample. The sequenced sample was PBMCs. This receptor was taken from a woman aged 40 to 50 in good health. Some clones in this sample may be carry-over from other donors' samples. The rearrangement links TRBV7-9 to TRBJ1-2; 7 nucleotides line up with TRBD1. CDR3 loop: CASSTSWDRKTF. Written as DNA, the CDR3 is TGTGCCAGTAGCACTAGCTGGGACAGAAAGACCTTC.